A single sample is the source of the 10 T cell receptor beta chains below, sequenced in a study of cytomegalovirus exposure and HLA in healthy donors. Primers for the PCR totalled 60 Vbeta and 13 Jbeta. Profiled with immunoSEQ multiplex PCR; TCRdb holds only in-frame clones, not every one. This table holds about 200,000 clones, around 77% found once. Sequencing was performed on PBMCs. All receptors come from a woman in her twenties or thirties in good health and CMV-seronegative.

V usage is TRBV27 and J usage is TRBJ2-1, with D tentatively TRBD1 (6 bases). This CDR3 has 13 amino acids. Germline values: CDR1 MNHEY, CDR2 SMNVEV (reference sequence). The V end was cut by 6 bases, the J end by 4 bases, with 10 bases between. The CDR3 protein is CASRGTMYNEQFF. In DNA form, the CDR3 reads TGTGCCAGCAGGGGGACAATGTACAATGAGCAGTTCTTC.

The chain couples TRBV7-6 to TRBJ1-5, with 7 bases lining up with TRBD1. V dropped 5 bases and J dropped 7; count of bases not matched to a gene: 11. Germline V gene lookup returns CDR1 SGHVS and CDR2 FNYEAQ. The CDR3 is 15 amino acids. The CDR3 DNA follows: TGTGCCAGCAGCGTGGGGACAGATCCACGCCAGCCCCAGCATTTT. It translates to CASSVGTDPRQPQHF.

The table lists this clone with a few counts. This sequence joins TRBV19 and TRBJ2-5, with 7 positions matching TRBD1. Judging by the DNA end, TRBJ2-7 fits better; the J call may be wrong. The CDR3 is 12 amino acids. Germline V lookup: CDR1 LNHDA, CDR2 SQIVND (reference sequence). This CDR3 reads CASSIHRGEQYF. As DNA, the CDR3 is TGTGCCAGTAGTATCCACAGGGGCGAGCAGTACTTC.

The V and J genes are TRBV11-1 and TRBJ2-3; possibly TRBD2 for D (6 bases). Germline V lookup: CDR1 SGHAT, CDR2 FQDESV (reference sequence). V was trimmed by 5 bases and J by 4 bases, leaving 13 bases between them. The CDR3 consists of 14 residues. The CDR3 protein is CASSPRTNSDTQYF. CDR3 DNA: TGTGCCAGCAGCCCGCGGACTAATTCAGATACGCAGTATTTT.

The chain joins TRBV14 to TRBJ2-7; TRBD2 matches 12 bases. This CDR3 is 16 amino acids long. Germline CDR1 is SGHDN and CDR2 is FVKESK. V was clipped by 5 bases and J by 0 bases; unmatched bases: 5. The CDR3 DNA is TGTGCCAGCAGCGTCCGGACTAGCGGGAACTCCTACGAGCAGTACTTC. Protein: CASSVRTSGNSYEQYF.

This clone was detected only once. The chain joins TRBV4-2 to TRBJ2-7; 9 bases agree with TRBD2. Germline values: CDR1 LGHNA, CDR2 YNFKEQ. The CDR3 is 16 amino acids. V lost 2 bases, J lost 7 bases, and 12 bases stayed unmatched. CDR3 DNA: TGTGCCAGCAGCCAATACGGAGCGGGAGGACCCCGTGAGCAGTACTTC. Amino acid sequence: CASSQYGAGGPREQYF.

This clone was seen more than once but under ten times. The chain couples TRBV5-1 to TRBJ2-7; possible D gene TRBD2, 7 bases. This CDR3 contains 15 residues. The germline V and J ends were trimmed by 1 base and 2 bases, with 13 bases remaining between them. Per germline, CDR1 SGHRS and CDR2 YFSETQ. CDR3 in amino acids: CASSLRGGGTYEQYF. For the CDR3, the DNA is TGCGCCAGCAGCTTGAGGGGGGGAGGAACCTACGAGCAGTACTTC.

V gene TRBV9 combines with J gene TRBJ2-1; 12 positions match TRBD2. Germline lookup yields CDR1 SGDLS and CDR2 YYNGEE. The CDR3 spans 19 residues. With 4 bases clipped from V and 4 bases from J, the junction kept 15 bases outside the gene matches. The CDR3 DNA sequence: TGTGCCAGCAGCACGCACCCGCCTAGGACTAGCGGGACTTACAATGAGCAGTTCTTC. As protein: CASSTHPPRTSGTYNEQFF.

This sequence joins TRBV30 and TRBJ1-1; D is possibly TRBD1 (5 bases). CDR3 size: 14 residues. CDR1 GTSNPN and CDR2 SVGIG come from the germline V gene (reference sequence). V was shortened by 5 bases and J by 0 bases, with 13 bases between the two germline ends. The CDR3 DNA follows: TGTGCCTGGGCCAAGACAGCCATGAACACTGAAGCTTTCTTT. It specifies CAWAKTAMNTEAFF.

This clone was recorded once. V and J are TRBV10-3 and TRBJ1-1, with 9 bases fitting TRBD1. Germline values: CDR1 ENHRY, CDR2 SYGVKD. The CDR3 runs to 11 residues. With 6 bases clipped from V and 11 bases from J, the junction kept 4 bases outside the gene matches. This CDR3 is CAISSGTGAFF. The CDR3 DNA follows: TGTGCCATCAGCTCCGGGACAGGGGCTTTCTTT.